This TCR beta chain was sequenced for a study of blood T cell repertoires in COVID-19. The germline V gene has CDR1 SEHNR and CDR2 FQNEAQ (reference sequence). V shed 5 bases and J shed 10 bases, with 18 bases lying between them. This CDR3 spans 14 amino acids. Source study methods: Estimates of nucleated cell counts were drawn from the amplification of reference gene primers. Produced via immunoSEQ multiplex PCR; TCRdb's table is partial and in-frame only. The V and J calls and clone size are taken from that table; D and trimming were inferred from the DNA. The sample records about 65,000 clones, 65% to 90% being singletons.

Source material: peripheral blood. This TCR was sampled from a middle-aged man with COVID-19, enrolled during active disease. The J gene is TRBJ2-1, the V gene TRBV7-9; D not resolved. CDR3 sequence reads: CASSPDPTGWEQFF. The DNA for the CDR3 is TGTGCCAGCAGCCCCGACCCCACCGGGTGGGAGCAGTTCTTC.